These 22 T cell receptor beta chains came from one sample sequenced in a study of a mutant IDH1 vaccine in newly diagnosed glioma. For these receptors, no antigen is known. The method was immunoSEQ multiplex PCR; TCRdb's version includes in-frame clones alone and lacks a portion of them. Among fewer than 35,000 clones listed, approximately 84% were seen once. Time point indicated: week 47, end of study. Vaccine doses each comprised 300 ug of mutant IDH1 20-mer peptide, with topical imiquimod. The specimen comprised PBMCs, sampled from a glioma patient whose treatment included an IDH1 peptide vaccine. The source is a young man with glioma.

This chain joins TRBV10-2 and TRBJ2-3, with D tentatively TRBD1 (5 bases). V lost 6 bases and J 2 bases, leaving 21 bases between the germline ends. CDR1 and CDR2 from the germline V gene are WSHSY and SAAADI. The CDR3 extends over 17 amino acids. The CDR3 sequence: CASSTPMKTEYTDTQYF. CDR3 DNA: TGCGCCAGCAGCACCCCGATGAAGACAGAGTACACAGATACGCAGTATTTT.

This rearrangement joins TRBV30 to TRBJ2-3, with 10 positions matching TRBD2. CDR1 and CDR2 from the germline V gene are GTSNPN and SVGIG (reference sequence). The CDR3 covers 15 residues. J lost 1 base, V lost 1 base, and 2 bases had no gene match. As DNA, the CDR3 is TGTGCCTGGAGTGGAACTAGCGGGGGCACAGATACGCAGTATTTT. Amino acids: CAWSGTSGGTDTQYF.

The chain is built from TRBV6-5 and TRBJ2-1, with 9 positions matching TRBD1. The germline CDR1 and CDR2 sequences are MNHEY and SVGAGI. Trimming cost V 2 bases and J 10 bases; bases outside gene matches: 12. The CDR3 covers 16 residues. The CDR3 reads CASSYTQGQGSEEQFF. The CDR3 DNA reads as TGTGCCAGCAGTTACACCCAGGGACAGGGTTCAGAGGAGCAGTTCTTC.

V and J are TRBV29-1 and TRBJ2-2; D may be TRBD1 or TRBD2 (6 bases each). Germline loops: CDR1 SQVTM, CDR2 ANQGSEA. CDR3 length: 11 amino acids. The CDR3 region has the DNA TGCAGTCTCGAGGGGGGAGGGGAGCTGTTTTTT. It translates to CSLEGGGELFF.

The chain recombines TRBV30 with TRBJ2-1, with D perhaps assigned TRBD1 or TRBD2 (6 bases each). The length of the CDR3 is 18 residues. CDR1 and CDR2 from the germline V gene are GTSNPN and SVGIG (reference sequence). The V end lost 3 bases, the J end lost 2 bases, and 23 bases lay between the germline ends. The CDR3 sequence: CAWRHHNHREAPYNEQFF. The CDR3 region has the DNA TGTGCCTGGAGGCACCACAACCACAGGGAGGCACCCTACAATGAGCAGTTCTTC.

The sample holds a few counts of this clone. V gene TRBV4-3 combines with J gene TRBJ1-5, with D tentatively TRBD1 (5 bases). V gave up 4 bases and J gave up 9 bases, with 13 bases separating them. The CDR3 length is 13 residues. From germline, CDR1 is LGHNA and CDR2 YSLEER. CDR3 DNA sequence: TGCGCCAGCAGCCCCAAGGGGCGGGGGCCCCAGCATTTT. Protein: CASSPKGRGPQHF.

The V call is TRBV2, the J call TRBJ1-6; D is unresolved. The CDR3 runs to 15 residues. Germline V CDR1 and CDR2: SNHLY, FYNNEI. V lost 4 bases and J 5 bases, leaving 12 bases between the germline ends. CDR3 region: CASSAVGRNNSPLHF. Here the CDR3 DNA reads TGTGCCAGCAGTGCGGTAGGGCGCAATAATTCACCCCTCCACTTT.

CDR3 nucleotide sequence: TGCAGCGTCCCTGTAAGCTCCTACAATGAGCAGTTCTTC. This sequence encodes CSVPVSSYNEQFF. The chain carries TRBV29-1 and TRBJ2-1; D ambiguous. Looked up from germline, CDR1 is SQVTM and CDR2 is ANQGSEA. The V gene lost 6 bases and the J gene lost 0 bases, with 9 bases spanning the gap. This CDR3 region has 13 residues.

V and J are TRBV10-3 and TRBJ1-4; D remains unclear. Germline-derived CDR1 and CDR2 are ENHRY and SYGVKD. The CDR3 has 16 residues. Between the trimmed V and J ends, which lost 3 bases and 4 bases, there was a span of 15 bases. The CDR3, as DNA: TGTGCCATCAGTGACCACGCCGGGCAGGATAATGAAAAACTGTTTTTT. Protein product: CAISDHAGQDNEKLFF.

The chain is built from TRBV20-1 and TRBJ2-1, with D uncertain. Between the trimmed V and J ends, which lost 8 bases and 4 bases, there was a span of 9 bases. This CDR3 comprises 11 residues. The germline V gene encodes CDR1 DFQATT and CDR2 SNEGSKA (reference sequence). The CDR3 bases are TGCAGTACAGTGGCGTACAATGAGCAGTTCTTC. Protein product: CSTVAYNEQFF.

The chain combines TRBV5-1 with TRBJ2-1; 10 bases fit TRBD2. This CDR3 is built from 17 residues. Germline CDR1 SGHRS, CDR2 YFSETQ. V shed 0 bases and J 0 bases; nucleotides not matched to a gene: 3. The CDR3 DNA is TGCGCCAGCAGCTTGGGATCTAGCGGGAGCTCCTACAATGAGCAGTTCTTC. Encoded protein: CASSLGSSGSSYNEQFF.

The chain has TRBV10-1 and TRBJ2-7; D assignment may be TRBD1 or TRBD2 (5 bases each). CDR3 length: 13 amino acids. Between the trimmed V and J ends, which lost 3 bases and 0 bases, there was a span of 6 bases. The germline V gene encodes CDR1 WNHNN and CDR2 SYGVQD (reference sequence). CDR3 in DNA: TGCGCCAGCAGTGATGGGGGCTCCTACGAGCAGTACTTC. This sequence encodes CASSDGGSYEQYF.

The rearrangement joins TRBV29-1 to TRBJ2-3; D ambiguous. This CDR3 region has 14 residues. Germline CDR1 reads SQVTM; CDR2 reads ANQGSEA. V was shortened by 4 bases and J by 0 bases, with 11 bases between the two germline ends. CDR3 nucleotides: TGCAGCGTTGTGGGTGTTTCTAGCACAGATACGCAGTATTTT. Translated, it gives CSVVGVSSTDTQYF.

The chain employs TRBV30 and TRBJ1-4, with TRBD1 matching over 7 bases. Germline loops: CDR1 GTSNPN, CDR2 SVGIG (reference sequence). The CDR3 length is 13 residues. Trimming at V came to 0 bases and at J to 8 bases, leaving 3 bases not matched to a gene. The CDR3 bases are TGTGCCTGGAGTGTACAGGGGTTGGAAAAACTGTTTTTT. This translates into CAWSVQGLEKLFF.

This clone was seen a single time. The chain combines TRBV5-4 with TRBJ2-2; D not resolved. The V end lost 4 bases, the J end lost 1 base, and 20 bases lay between the germline ends. The CDR3 contains 18 residues. The germline CDR1 and CDR2 sequences are SGHNT and YYREEE (reference sequence). CDR3: CASSPPGHGPQNTGELFF. Here the CDR3 DNA reads TGTGCCAGCAGCCCCCCCGGCCATGGTCCACAGAACACCGGGGAGCTGTTTTTT.

The chain employs TRBV9 and TRBJ1-3; TRBD1 might be the D (5 bases). The CDR3 is made up of 15 amino acids. The V end was cut by 3 bases, the J end by 0 bases, with 10 bases between. Germline CDR1 reads SGDLS; CDR2 reads YYNGEE. The CDR3 reads CASSALTVSGNTIYF. The CDR3 DNA reads as TGTGCCAGCAGCGCACTGACAGTCTCTGGAAACACCATATATTTT.

The CDR3 is CASSQDRRVYNEQFF. In DNA, the CDR3 is TGCGCCAGCAGCCAAGATCGAAGGGTCTACAATGAGCAGTTCTTC. The chain recombines TRBV4-1 with TRBJ2-1; D not resolved. This CDR3 is built from 15 residues. V was trimmed by 0 bases and J by 3 bases, leaving 9 bases between them. Germline V gives CDR1 MGHRA, CDR2 YSYEKL.

This clone was counted a single time. The V call is TRBV7-8, the J call TRBJ2-4; TRBD1 agrees at 8 bases. Looked up from germline, CDR1 is SGHVS and CDR2 is FQNEAQ. V shed 5 bases, J shed 6 bases, and the junction held 12 bases outside the gene matches. CDR3 length: 16 amino acids. CDR3 residues: CASSPDRGPEGNIQYF. CDR3 nucleotide sequence: TGTGCCAGCAGCCCAGACAGGGGTCCGGAGGGAAACATTCAGTACTTC.

This rearrangement joins TRBV5-4 to TRBJ2-2; D not resolved. In germline, CDR1 is SGHNT, CDR2 YYREEE (reference sequence). The ends were cut back, 1 base at V and 1 base at J, with 5 bases in the middle. The CDR3 is made up of 14 amino acids. This CDR3 is CASSLIRNTGELFF. CDR3 DNA sequence: TGTGCCAGCAGCTTGATCAGGAACACCGGGGAGCTGTTTTTT.

The V call is TRBV19, the J call TRBJ2-7, with D possibly TRBD2 on 6 matching bases. The CDR3 contains 15 residues. Germline assignment: CDR1 LNHDA and CDR2 SQIVND (reference sequence). The V end was cut by 5 bases, the J end by 0 bases, with 14 bases between. CDR3 sequence: CASSVRRESSYEQYF. For the CDR3, the DNA is TGTGCCAGTAGTGTGAGGAGGGAAAGCTCCTACGAGCAGTACTTC.

This chain joins TRBV10-3 and TRBJ2-2, with 11 bases lining up with TRBD2. Per the germline V gene, CDR1 is ENHRY and CDR2 is SYGVKD. After removal of 6 bases from V and 2 bases from J, the junction contained 2 bases not matched to a gene. The CDR3 covers 15 residues. The CDR3 protein is CAIRGLAANTGELFF. In DNA form, the CDR3 reads TGTGCCATCAGGGGACTAGCGGCCAACACCGGGGAGCTGTTTTTT.

The V and J genes are TRBV4-2 and TRBJ1-1; D is unclear. Trimming shortened V by 1 base and J by 3 bases, and 9 bases separated the two germline ends. The CDR3 length is 14 residues. The germline CDR1 and CDR2 sequences are LGHNA and YNFKEQ. As DNA, the CDR3 is TGTGCCAGCAGCCAAGGGAATAGTGACACTGAAGCTTTCTTT. Translation: CASSQGNSDTEAFF.